The 5 T cell receptor beta chains below come from one sample, sequenced in a study of CD8 T cells in ankylosing spondylitis. One entry per CDR3 protein, called by TCRdb with MiXCR from the 5' RACE reads. The sample shows 200,000 to 300,000 distinct CDR3 sequences, over 8.5% of them seen only once. The sequenced sample consisted of blood, either unsorted or a sorted T cell fraction (not recorded which). The receptors originated from a male donor with ankylosing spondylitis or in good health (not recorded which).

This clonotype was detected many times. CDR3: CASSPQREGEQFF. CDR3 nucleotides: TGTGCCAGCAGCCCTCAGCGGGAGGGTGAGCAGTTCTTC. V is TRBV7-3 and J is TRBJ2-1, with 10 bases aligning to TRBD2. Trimming at V came to 5 bases and at J to 9 bases, leaving 4 bases not matched to a gene. The length of the CDR3 is 13 residues. Germline V gene sequence: CDR1 SGHTA, CDR2 FQGTGA.

Remarks on this clonotype: One end of the junction does not line up with germline, which may come from a read error. The V gene is TRBV28, the J gene TRBJ2-5, with no clear D. There are 14 residues in the CDR3. The V gene's germline CDR1 is MDHEN and CDR2 SYDVKM. Here the CDR3 DNA reads TGTGCCAGCAGCCGCTGGGCGTCCCAAGAGTCCCAGTACTTC. Protein sequence: CASSRWASQESQYF.

This clonotype was detected only a few times. The chain couples TRBV7-9 to TRBJ2-2, with D perhaps matching TRBD1 (5 bases). CDR1 and CDR2 (germline): SEHNR, FQNEAQ (reference sequence). The CDR3 is made up of 13 amino acids. V lost 5 bases and J lost 6, with 10 bases in between. In nucleotides, the CDR3 is TGTGCCAGCAGCGGCGGACAAGCCGGGGAGCTGTTTTTT. This sequence encodes CASSGGQAGELFF.

At least ten counts were recorded for this clonotype. The V gene is TRBV6-2 or TRBV6-3, the J gene TRBJ2-3; the match to TRBD2 covers 7 bases. Germline V gene lookup returns CDR1 MNHEY and CDR2 SVGEGT. With V trimmed by 5 bases and J by 9 bases, 2 bases remained unmatched. The CDR3 length is 11 residues. The CDR3, as DNA: TGTGCCAGCAGTCAAGCGGGGACGCAGTATTTT. Protein sequence: CASSQAGTQYF.

This clonotype was detected ten times or more. This sequence joins TRBV20-1 and TRBJ2-7; 7 bases are a match to TRBD1. The germline V gene has CDR1 DFQATT and CDR2 SNEGSKA (reference sequence). The V and J ends lost 0 bases and 0 bases, in that order; junction bases with no gene match: 8. This CDR3 spans 16 amino acids. CDR3 residues: CSARDTQGQPSYEQYF. In DNA form, the CDR3 reads TGCAGTGCTAGAGATACCCAGGGACAGCCCTCCTACGAGCAGTACTTC.